This TCR beta chain was retrieved from a study of control samples from healthy donors and cancer patients. Germline assignment: CDR1 LNHDA and CDR2 SQIVND (reference sequence). The CDR3 consists of 14 residues. Trimming shortened V by 2 bases and J by 5 bases, and 12 bases separated the two germline ends. Some clones are missing from TCRdb's copy, which holds only in-frame ones; the method was immunoSEQ multiplex PCR. The sample comprises 95,000 to 150,000 clones, approximately 93% of which are singletons, and approximately 8% rests with the top ten. The chain uses TRBV19 and TRBJ1-1, with D possibly being TRBD1 (6 bases). Sequenced material: blood. The sequence derives from a woman under 30 in good health. The CDR3 DNA is TGTGCCAGTAGTATAAAGCGAACAGGGACTGAAGCTTTCTTT. Translation gives CASSIKRTGTEAFF.